Given below is one T cell receptor beta chain in context. The time point: baseline pretreatment blood. Treatment denoted: 15 Gy SBRT to primary tumor, nephrectomy 4 weeks later. After SBRT, blood was collected at 2 and 4 weeks, plus baseline. The patient's renal cell carcinoma had clear cell pathology. Generated by immunoSEQ multiplex PCR, the TCRdb table keeps only in-frame clones and is missing some. The data show some 150,000 clones, 83% seen once. The data belong to a study of radiation and T cells in renal cell carcinoma. This specimen consisted of blood, obtained from a patient whose treatment included radiotherapy and nephrectomy. The TCR was taken from a woman in her forties or fifties with renal cell carcinoma.

CDR3: CASSQVAAYEQYF. The CDR3 region has the DNA TGTGCCAGCAGCCAAGTAGCAGCCTACGAGCAGTACTTC. The chain couples TRBV4-2 to TRBJ2-7; D is undetermined. Between the trimmed V and J ends, which lost 1 base and 2 bases, there was a span of 6 bases. This CDR3 has 13 amino acids. Germline-derived CDR1 and CDR2 are LGHNA and YNFKEQ.